One and the same sample provided the 18 T cell receptor beta chains below, sequenced in a study of T cells after yellow fever vaccination. TCRdb processed the 5' RACE reads anew with MiXCR; each CDR3 protein has one entry. The data hold some 160,000 distinct CDR3 sequences, with about 7% observed a single time. The source was CD4+ T cells sorted from PBMCs, collected roughly 5 days after the first yellow fever vaccination. All receptors derive from a man between 18 and 29 years old who received the YFV17D yellow fever vaccine.

At least ten counts were recorded for this clonotype. The J gene is TRBJ2-3, the V gene TRBV4-3; possibly TRBD2 for D (6 bases). The CDR3 is 13 amino acids. Germline CDR1 LGHNA, CDR2 YSLEER. With 0 bases removed from V and 7 bases from J, the gap between germline ends came to 8 bases. This CDR3 reads CASSQETSNTQYF. The CDR3 nucleotides are TGCGCCAGCAGCCAAGAAACTAGCAATACGCAGTATTTT.

This clonotype was seen ten or more times. The chain employs TRBV20-1 and TRBJ1-3; no firm D call. This CDR3 is built from 15 residues. Germline CDR1 and CDR2: DFQATT and SNEGSKA (reference sequence). The V gene lost 1 base and the J gene lost 0 bases, with 10 bases spanning the gap. CDR3 residues: CSARGPANSGNTIYF. The DNA for the CDR3 is TGCAGTGCTAGAGGGCCTGCTAACTCTGGAAACACCATATATTTT.

The sample holds many counts of this clonotype. The chain joins TRBV29-1 to TRBJ2-1, with 7 bases matching TRBD2. Germline V gene data show CDR1 as SQVTM and CDR2 as ANQGSEA. V lost 8 bases and J lost 0; bases outside the gene matches: 7. This CDR3 region has 14 residues. In DNA form, the CDR3 reads TGCAGCTTCAAGTCGGGGGGCTCCTACAATGAGCAGTTCTTC. Its protein product is CSFKSGGSYNEQFF.

This clonotype was detected only a few times. This chain uses TRBV12-5 with TRBJ1-5, with 9 bases fitting TRBD1. The CDR3 runs 12 residues. Germline V gene data show CDR1 as LGHNT and CDR2 as FRNRAP. V shed 7 bases, J shed 6 bases, and the junction held 1 base outside the gene matches. The CDR3 here is CASATGGQPQHF. CDR3 bases: TGTGCTAGTGCGACAGGGGGTCAGCCCCAGCATTTT.

This rearrangement joins TRBV7-9 to TRBJ2-1, with D unclear. CDR1 SEHNR and CDR2 FQNEAQ come from the germline V gene (reference sequence). Trimming pared 0 bases from V and 0 bases from J, leaving 6 bases between. The CDR3 consists of 15 residues. DNA of the CDR3: TGTGCCAGCAGCTTAGCGGAGAGCTCCTACAATGAGCAGTTCTTC. It is translated as CASSLAESSYNEQFF.

This clonotype occurred many times. The CDR3 reads CASNGQAGNTIYF. CDR3 in DNA: TGTGCCAGTAACGGACAGGCTGGAAACACCATATATTTT. This chain uses TRBV2 with TRBJ1-3, with 7 bases that match TRBD1. Germline CDR1 is SNHLY and CDR2 is FYNNEI. J was trimmed by 2 bases and V by 9 bases; bases with no gene match: 4. The CDR3 is made up of 13 amino acids.

The rearrangement joins TRBV28 to TRBJ2-5; D gene ambiguous. Germline lookup yields CDR1 MDHEN and CDR2 SYDVKM. The CDR3 totals 13 residues. The germline V and J ends were trimmed by 6 bases and 0 bases, with 8 bases remaining between them. DNA of the CDR3: TGTGCCAGCAGGGACCCGAACCAAGAGACCCAGTACTTC. Translating it yields CASRDPNQETQYF.

This clonotype has a count of ten or more. The rearrangement uses TRBV6-2 or TRBV6-3 and TRBJ2-7; D call uncertain. The V and J ends lost 2 bases and 4 bases respectively, with 9 bases between them. The CDR3 covers 13 residues. Germline CDR1 and CDR2: MNHEY and SVGEGT. CDR3 coding DNA: TGTGCCAGCAGTTACGGGCGGTTTTACGAGCAGTACTTC. Translated, it gives CASSYGRFYEQYF.

This clonotype was detected only a few times. V usage is TRBV24-1 and J usage is TRBJ1-6; D remains unclear. CDR3 size: 15 residues. Trimming removed 2 bases from V and 4 bases from J, with 8 bases in between. Germline V gene sequence: CDR1 KGHDR, CDR2 SFDVKD. Here the CDR3 reads CATSDWTLYNSPLHF. CDR3 bases: TGTGCCACCAGTGATTGGACCCTTTATAATTCACCCCTCCACTTT.

This clonotype was counted at least ten times. The rearrangement uses TRBV2 and TRBJ1-4; D unclear. Germline CDR1 SNHLY, CDR2 FYNNEI. Trimming took 6 bases from V and 8 from J, leaving 16 bases between them. This CDR3 contains 14 residues. CDR3 nucleotide sequence: TGTGCCAGCAGAGCAGGCCTTGCTCGGGAAAAACTGTTTTTT. Translation gives CASRAGLAREKLFF.

About this clonotype: A clone one base away is much larger, so this may be a read error. The V and J genes are TRBV5-6 and TRBJ2-5; 7 bases map to TRBD1. Germline V gene data show CDR1 as SGHDT and CDR2 as YYEEEE. This CDR3 comprises 14 residues. The CDR3 DNA follows: TGTGCCAGCAGCACGACAGGGCTGGGGGAGACCCACTACTTC. It encodes CASSTTGLGETHYF. The entire variable domain, with the rest obtained from reference TRBV5-6 and TRBJ2-5, is as follows: DAGVTQSPTHLIKTRGQQVTLRCSPKSGHDTVSWYQQALGQGPQFIFQYYEEEERQRGNFPDRFSGHQFPNYSSELNVNALLLGDSALYLCASSTTGLGETHYFGPGTRLLVL.

The chain joins TRBV30 to TRBJ2-5; D call uncertain. Germline V gives CDR1 GTSNPN, CDR2 SVGIG (reference sequence). V was trimmed by 1 base and J by 4 bases, leaving 7 bases between them. The CDR3 contains 12 residues. The CDR3 region is CAWSARRETQYF. CDR3 nucleotides: TGTGCCTGGAGTGCCAGACGAGAGACCCAGTACTTC.

This clonotype was observed many times. This chain joins TRBV7-3 and TRBJ1-1, with D maybe TRBD1 (5 bases). From germline, CDR1 is SGHTA and CDR2 FQGTGA. V gave up 5 bases and J gave up 1 base, with 8 bases separating them. The length of the CDR3 is 13 residues. The chain's CDR3 is CASSQGANTEAFF. The CDR3 DNA reads TGTGCCAGCAGCCAAGGGGCGAACACTGAAGCTTTCTTT.

The chain combines TRBV12-3 or TRBV12-4 with TRBJ2-5; D is possibly TRBD1 or TRBD2 (5 bases each). This CDR3 has 15 residues. Between the trimmed V and J ends, which lost 0 bases and 0 bases, there was a span of 8 bases. The CDR3 sequence: CASSLAWGNQETQYF. DNA for the CDR3: TGTGCCAGCAGTTTAGCGTGGGGGAACCAAGAGACCCAGTACTTC.

This clonotype was found a few times. DNA for the CDR3: TGTGCCAGCAGACCCCAGACAGGGGATGGCTATGGCTACACCTTC. This encodes CASRPQTGDGYGYTF. V gene TRBV6-5 combines with J gene TRBJ1-2; 8 nucleotides agree with TRBD1. The trim removed 6 bases at V and 4 bases at J, leaving 10 bases unmatched. Germline lookup yields CDR1 MNHEY and CDR2 SVGAGI. There are 15 residues in the CDR3.

Many counts were recorded for this clonotype. The chain has TRBV12-3 or TRBV12-4 and TRBJ2-2; possible D gene TRBD1, 6 bases. This CDR3 is built from 14 residues. Trimming shortened V by 6 bases and J by 5 bases, and 13 bases separated the two germline ends. The DNA of the CDR3 is TGTGCCAGCAGGCCCGGGACATCAACCGGGGAGCTGTTTTTT. Its protein product is CASRPGTSTGELFF.

This chain joins TRBV5-1 and TRBJ2-3, with 10 bases matching TRBD1. After removal of 4 bases from V and 7 bases from J, the junction contained 15 bases not matched to a gene. The CDR3 runs to 17 residues. Germline V gene lookup returns CDR1 SGHRS and CDR2 YFSETQ. The CDR3 sequence is CASSPGRDRGLGNTQYF. The CDR3 DNA reads as TGCGCCAGCAGCCCCGGGCGGGACAGGGGCCTTGGGAATACGCAGTATTTT.

V usage is TRBV7-8 and J usage is TRBJ1-5, with a possible D match to TRBD1 (6 bases). Trimming took 4 bases from V and 2 from J, leaving 12 bases between them. This CDR3 is 15 amino acids long. In germline, CDR1 is SGHVS, CDR2 FQNEAQ. CDR3 DNA sequence: TGTGCCAGCAGCTCAATAGACAGGCGCAATCAGCCCCAGCATTTT. Protein: CASSSIDRRNQPQHF. Variable domain in full (rest from reference TRBV7-8 and TRBJ1-5): GAGVSQSPRYKVAKRGQDVALRCDPISGHVSLFWYQQALGQGPEFLTYFQNEAQLDKSGLPSDRFFAERPEGSVSTLKIQRTQQEDSAVYLCASSSIDRRNQPQHFGDGTRLSIL.